The sequence of this T cell receptor (beta chain) was determined in a study of T cell clonality in common variable immunodeficiency. Study conclusions and caveats: The cause of increased CVID clonality remains unclear without subpopulation sequencing. Reportedly, TCR beta sequences from common variable immunodeficiency showed fewer deletions and N-nucleotide insertions. Patient heterogeneity in the CVID cohort limited correlations between repertoire features and clinical complications.

About this clone: The antigen is unknown. The CDR3 end lies 3 residues beyond the end of the read and is filled in from the germline J gene.

Sequencing input was equivalent genomic DNA from CVID and controls. Some clones are missing from TCRdb's copy, which holds only in-frame ones; the method was immunoSEQ multiplex PCR. Recorded here are about 35,000 clones, none singletons. The CDR3 has 13 amino acids. The V end lost 4 bases, the J end lost 0 bases, and 6 bases lay between the germline ends. Germline values: CDR1 SNHLY, CDR2 FYNNEI. This TCR derives from a human donor with common variable immunodeficiency. The sample comprised peripheral blood mononuclear cells. The chain uses TRBV2 and TRBJ1-1; D remains unclear. CDR3: CASSVRVNTEAFF. The CDR3 DNA, read in part, is TGTGCCAGCAGTGTTCGGGTGAACACTGAA.